This T cell receptor beta chain comes out of a study of blood T cell repertoires in COVID-19. Study overall: PBMCs, B-cell-depleted T cells, or T cells were the source of the cDNA or gDNA that made up the material.

CDR1 and CDR2 from the germline V gene are SGHRS and YFSETQ. The CDR3 is 15 amino acids. V shed 4 bases, J shed 5 bases, and the junction held 9 bases outside the gene matches. A single count supports this clone. Per the original data handling: For nucleated cells, counts were estimated from reference gene primer amplification. Repertoires were generated with immunoSEQ multiplex PCR, while TCRdb's copy carries only in-frame clones and drops some. The DNA was the basis for D and trimming; V, J and clone size are from that table. The table lists roughly 350,000 clones, more than 90% of them singletons. Cohort allocation depended upon clinical history that participants reported. Before being deemed recovered, Cohort 3 donors had two negative PCRs, clearance, or symptom resolution.

The chain recombines TRBV5-1 with TRBJ2-1; 7 positions agree with TRBD2. Specimen: PBMCs or T cells enriched from blood (not recorded which). The clonotype originates from a woman in her 30s who had recovered from COVID-19. The CDR3, as DNA: TGCGCCAGCAGCATGGAACGGACTAGTAACAATGAGCAGTTCTTC. It is translated as CASSMERTSNNEQFF.